One and the same sample provided the 19 T cell receptor beta chains below, sequenced in a study of response to subunit inactivated influenza vaccine. TCRdb reanalysed the RT-PCR reads using MiXCR and keeps one entry per CDR3 protein. The sample records about 800,000 distinct CDR3 sequences, roughly 20% being singletons. The sample consisted of PBMCs from blood, taken 4 to 6 days after vaccination. These receptors were collected from a middle-aged man who received an inactivated influenza vaccine.

This clonotype was counted ten times or more. The rearrangement links TRBV15 to TRBJ2-7; D unresolved. This CDR3 comprises 13 residues. In germline, CDR1 is LNHNV, CDR2 YYDKDF (reference sequence). The V and J ends lost 0 bases and 6 bases respectively, with 9 bases between them. The CDR3 loop is CATSRDLAREQYF. The CDR3 bases are TGTGCCACCAGCAGAGATTTGGCCCGCGAGCAGTACTTC.

The chain is built from TRBV6-4 and TRBJ2-7; D uncertain. Trimming left V 2 bases short and J 4 bases short, with 12 bases between. Germline V CDR1 and CDR2: MRHNA, SNTAGT. The CDR3 consists of 14 residues. The CDR3: CASSDLPGSYEQYF. CDR3 nucleotide sequence: TGTGCCAGCAGTGACCTCCCCGGTTCTTACGAGCAGTACTTC.

The chain carries TRBV12-3 or TRBV12-4 and TRBJ2-5; D is unresolved. There are 13 residues in the CDR3. V dropped 3 bases and J dropped 5 bases, with 10 bases sitting between them. The CDR3 DNA sequence: TGTGCCAGCAGTTTTGGGTCTCTTGAGACCCAGTACTTC. It encodes CASSFGSLETQYF.

This chain links TRBV12-3 or TRBV12-4 with TRBJ2-7; D unclear. The V end lost 6 bases, the J end lost 6 bases, and 15 bases lay between the germline ends. The CDR3 is 13 amino acids. CDR3 amino acids: CASSLINPAEQYF. As DNA, the CDR3 is TGTGCCAGCAGCCTTATAAATCCCGCCGAGCAGTACTTC.

This chain connects TRBV19 to TRBJ1-5; D is undetermined. The CDR3 consists of 12 residues. V gave up 9 bases and J gave up 7 bases, with 13 bases separating them. Germline V gene lookup returns CDR1 LNHDA and CDR2 SQIVND (reference sequence). DNA of the CDR3: TGTGCCAGCGGGGTGTTAGGACAGCCCCAGCATTTT. It is translated as CASGVLGQPQHF.

The rearrangement uses TRBV14 and TRBJ2-3; the match to TRBD2 covers 9 bases. CDR3 length equals 21 residues. J lost 2 bases, V lost 4 bases, and 22 bases had no gene match. Germline-derived CDR1 and CDR2 are SGHDN and FVKESK. CDR3 in DNA: TGTGCCAGCAGCCCAAGTACATCAACGTGGAAGATAGCGGGGGCCACAGATACGCAGTATTTT. This sequence encodes CASSPSTSTWKIAGATDTQYF.

The rearrangement links TRBV19 to TRBJ2-3, with 11 bases matching TRBD1. CDR3 size: 13 residues. Germline values: CDR1 LNHDA, CDR2 SQIVND (reference sequence). Trimming removed 10 bases from V and 4 bases from J; junction bases left unmatched: 4. CDR3 nucleotides: TGTGCCACTGGACAGGGGGCTGCAGATACGCAGTATTTT. Encoded protein: CATGQGAADTQYF.

This clonotype was seen a handful of times. This chain connects TRBV20-1 to TRBJ2-3, with TRBD2 matching 14 bases. Trimming at V came to 7 bases and at J to 4 bases, leaving 13 bases not matched to a gene. The CDR3 is 17 residues long. From germline, CDR1 is DFQATT and CDR2 SNEGSKA (reference sequence). In nucleotides, the CDR3 is TGCAGTGTCTCAACAGGGACTAGCGGGAGTCGGGCAGATACGCAGTATTTT. Translated: CSVSTGTSGSRADTQYF.

The chain employs TRBV12-3 or TRBV12-4 and TRBJ1-3; D is possibly TRBD1 (5 bases). V was clipped by 6 bases and J by 0 bases, with 12 bases between them. The CDR3 is 15 residues long. CDR3 sequence reads: CASSRDSHSGNTIYF. The DNA of the CDR3 is TGTGCCAGCAGCCGCGACAGCCACTCTGGAAACACCATATATTTT.

In this sample, this clonotype turned up a few times. This chain joins TRBV5-6 and TRBJ1-1; D not certain. Trimming cost V 4 bases and J 6 bases, with 22 bases left between them. This CDR3 has 16 amino acids. Germline loops: CDR1 SGHDT, CDR2 YYEEEE. The CDR3 DNA reads as TGTGCCAGCAGCGAAATCCTCGGACCTTACAACGCTGAAGCTTTCTTT. Its protein is CASSEILGPYNAEAFF.

This clonotype has only a few counts. The J gene is TRBJ2-3, the V gene TRBV24-1, with TRBD1 as a possible D gene (6 bases). Germline-derived CDR1 and CDR2 are KGHDR and SFDVKD. Trimming removed 4 bases at V and 2 bases at J, with 12 bases between. The CDR3 length is 15 residues. The CDR3 DNA sequence: TGTGCCACCAGTGACGCCGGGACAACCACAGATACGCAGTATTTT. It translates to CATSDAGTTTDTQYF.

The sample holds many counts of this clonotype. The chain combines TRBV7-2 with TRBJ2-7; perhaps TRBD2 as D (6 bases). Germline V gene lookup returns CDR1 SGHTA and CDR2 FQGNSA. Trimming took 3 bases from V and 1 from J, leaving 19 bases between them. The CDR3 sequence is 17 residues long. The CDR3 is CASSFRGTAGPSYEQYF. The CDR3 region has the DNA TGTGCCAGCAGCTTTCGGGGAACAGCGGGCCCGTCCTACGAGCAGTACTTC.

This clonotype has ten or more counts. The rearrangement uses TRBV7-2 and TRBJ2-3; D not resolved. V was clipped by 3 bases and J by 2 bases, with 12 bases between them. The CDR3 totals 15 residues. CDR1 and CDR2 from the germline V gene are SGHTA and FQGNSA. CDR3 in amino acids: CASSFQARSTDTQYF. The CDR3 bases are TGTGCCAGCAGCTTTCAGGCTAGATCCACAGATACGCAGTATTTT.

This clonotype has more than one count but fewer than ten. V is TRBV6-2 or TRBV6-3 and J is TRBJ2-7; D remains unclear. Germline assignment: CDR1 MNHEY and CDR2 SVGEGT. The ends were cut back, 1 base at V and 6 bases at J, with 16 bases in the middle. This CDR3 is built from 15 residues. The CDR3 sequence: CASSYYSSMRFEQYF. The CDR3 DNA reads as TGTGCCAGCAGTTACTACTCCTCCATGAGGTTCGAGCAGTACTTC.

This clonotype was recorded a few times. This chain connects TRBV20-1 to TRBJ2-3, with D tentatively TRBD2 (6 bases). The CDR3 runs to 15 residues. Trimming removed 3 bases from V and 1 base from J, with 14 bases in between. Per the germline V gene, CDR1 is DFQATT and CDR2 is SNEGSKA (reference sequence). CDR3 sequence: CSASSRDLRTDTQYF. The DNA of the CDR3 is TGCAGTGCTAGCTCCCGGGACTTACGCACAGATACGCAGTATTTT.

This clonotype showed up just a few times. J is TRBJ2-5 and V is TRBV28, with D uncertain. The CDR3 runs 12 residues. V lost 3 bases and J lost 9, with 11 bases in between. CDR1 and CDR2 (germline): MDHEN, SYDVKM. As DNA, the CDR3 is TGTGCCAGCAGTTTGGTCCCACCGGCCCAGTACTTC. Its protein is CASSLVPPAQYF.

The V gene is TRBV20-1, the J gene TRBJ1-6; D gene ambiguous. Per germline, CDR1 DFQATT and CDR2 SNEGSKA (reference sequence). The CDR3 contains 13 residues. With 5 bases removed from V and 7 bases from J, the gap between germline ends came to 12 bases. Here the CDR3 DNA reads TGCAGTGCTCCCCGGTGGGAAAATTCACCCCTCCACTTT. Translation gives CSAPRWENSPLHF.

The chain is built from TRBV20-1 and TRBJ2-3, with TRBD2 identical over 11 bases. Germline CDR1 reads DFQATT; CDR2 reads SNEGSKA (reference sequence). CDR3 length: 15 residues. J gave up 1 base and V 6 bases, and 6 bases lay outside the gene matches. The chain's CDR3 is CSAPQGLAGTDTQYF. In DNA form, the CDR3 reads TGCAGTGCCCCACAGGGACTAGCGGGCACAGATACGCAGTATTTT.

The chain employs TRBV6-2 or TRBV6-3 and TRBJ2-7; 7 positions match TRBD2. J gave up 6 bases and V 10 bases, and 6 bases lay outside the gene matches. Germline CDR1 and CDR2: MNHEY and SVGEGT. The CDR3 totals 11 residues. This CDR3 is CATGLVTEQYF. Here the CDR3 DNA reads TGTGCCACCGGACTAGTCACCGAGCAGTACTTC.